The TCR beta chain under discussion was sequenced for a study of T cells in Graves' hyperthyroidism and ophthalmopathy. Hyperthyroidism in the patients, aged 18 to 65, was newly diagnosed and under 2 months in duration. A patient was excluded if there was uncontrolled infection, other autoimmune disease, pregnancy or lactation. Diagnosing involved the use of clinical symptoms, serum thyroxine and TRAb, thyroid ultrasound and orbital computed tomography. Amplified TCR beta CDR3 regions came from RNA transcripts. First-round RT-PCR targeting the TCR CDR3 was performed with the HTBI primer set. Using its own MiXCR run on the multiplex PCR reads, TCRdb lists one record per CDR3 protein. The sample includes about 300,000 distinct CDR3 sequences, about an eighth of them seen just once. This clonotype showed up many times. Its antigen is not identified. Study conclusions and caveats: Blood samples included most of the expanded thyroid clonotypes exceeding 0.001.

In germline, CDR1 is SEHNR, CDR2 FQNEAQ (reference sequence). V shed 5 bases and J shed 3 bases, with 11 bases lying between them. The CDR3 length is 13 residues. This receptor was identified in a woman between 25 and 40 years old with Graves' hyperthyroidism that later progressed to Graves' ophthalmopathy. The sample consisted of blood. The chain links TRBV7-9 to TRBJ2-7; D remains ambiguous. The CDR3 DNA follows: TGTGCCAGCAGCGCTGGGATCGACTACGAGCAGTACTTC. Its protein product is CASSAGIDYEQYF.